Each of the 8 T cell receptor beta chains below was sequenced from the same sample in a study of blood T cell repertoires in COVID-19. This table comes from immunoSEQ multiplex PCR, and its TCRdb copy is limited to in-frame clones, with some not included. There are tens of thousands of clones in the sample; approximately 88% occur only once, and 2.5% lies in the top ten. Sequenced sample: peripheral blood. The receptors shown here come from a man at least 80 years old with active or convalescent COVID-19.

This chain connects TRBV2 to TRBJ2-5, with D possibly matching TRBD1 (6 bases). Looked up from germline, CDR1 is SNHLY and CDR2 is FYNNEI. The CDR3 spans 14 residues. Trimming pared 5 bases from V and 2 bases from J, leaving 12 bases between. CDR3 nucleotides: TGTGCCAGCAGTTCACAGGGTTGGCAAGAGACCCAGTACTTC. It encodes CASSSQGWQETQYF.

The CDR3 reads CASSQGAYGGYF. The CDR3 DNA sequence: TGTGCCAGCAGCCAAGGGGCCTATGGAGGGTACTTC. The chain is built from TRBV3-1 (or the pseudogene TRBV3-2) and TRBJ2-5; D may be TRBD2 (5 bases). V lost 1 base and J lost 13, with 13 bases in between. The CDR3 is 12 residues long. CDR1 is LGHDT and CDR2 is YNNKEL in the germline V gene (reference sequence).

The chain combines TRBV15 with TRBJ2-1; D gene unclear. This CDR3 has 14 residues. Trimming cost V 0 bases and J 6 bases, with 9 bases left between them. From germline, CDR1 is LNHNV and CDR2 YYDKDF (reference sequence). CDR3 region: CATSRDLRPNEQFF. For the CDR3, the DNA is TGTGCCACCAGCAGAGATTTGAGGCCCAATGAGCAGTTCTTC.

The chain recombines TRBV6-1 with TRBJ2-7, with TRBD1 identical over 7 bases. The V segment lost 2 bases and the J segment 6 bases; nucleotides outside the gene matches: 10. Germline assignment: CDR1 MNHNS and CDR2 SASEGT. This CDR3 is 15 amino acids long. This CDR3 is CASSESIGGAAEQYF. DNA of the CDR3: TGTGCCAGCAGTGAATCTATAGGGGGCGCGGCCGAGCAGTACTTC.

The rearrangement uses TRBV14 and TRBJ2-5; TRBD2 might be the D (5 bases). The germline V and J ends were trimmed by 4 bases and 5 bases, with 8 bases remaining between them. The CDR3 totals 12 residues. Germline V lookup: CDR1 SGHDN, CDR2 FVKESK. CDR3 sequence: CASSRGEETQYF. DNA for the CDR3: TGTGCCAGCAGCCGGGGAGAGGAGACCCAGTACTTC. Variable domain in full (rest from reference TRBV14 and TRBJ2-5): EAGVTQFPSHSVIEKGQTVTLRCDPISGHDNLYWYRRVMGKEIKFLLHFVKESKQDESGMPNNRFLAERTGGTYSTLKVQPAELEDSGVYFCASSRGEETQYFGPGTRLLVL.

The rearrangement links TRBV4-1 to TRBJ1-3; D unclear. Germline values: CDR1 MGHRA, CDR2 YSYEKL. Trimming left V 5 bases short and J 0 bases short, with 11 bases between. CDR3 length equals 15 residues. CDR3 in amino acids: CASSLRGFSGNTIYF. As DNA, the CDR3 is TGCGCCAGCAGCTTGCGGGGTTTCTCTGGAAACACCATATATTTT.

The chain combines TRBV4-1 with TRBJ2-7, with 11 bases fitting TRBD2. CDR1 is MGHRA, CDR2 YSYEKL, per germline. Losses at the gene ends were 3 bases for V and 0 bases for J; bases not matched to a gene: 4. The CDR3 is made up of 16 amino acids. CDR3 sequence (DNA): TGCGCCAGCAGCCACCCCGGGACTAGCGGCTCCTACGAGCAGTACTTC. This sequence encodes CASSHPGTSGSYEQYF.

V and J are TRBV4-1 and TRBJ2-5; D not resolved. V shed 0 bases and J shed 5 bases, with 19 bases lying between them. The CDR3 is 17 amino acids. Germline V gene lookup returns CDR1 MGHRA and CDR2 YSYEKL. The DNA of the CDR3 is TGCGCCAGCAGCCAAGATCCCATGGTGACATCTGGGGAGACCCAGTACTTC. Translated, it gives CASSQDPMVTSGETQYF.